The text below deals with one T cell receptor beta chain. This clonotype was found many times. Its antigen is unknown. It has no much larger one-base neighbor in the sample; base qualities were not kept. The sample comes from a study of post-analysis software for immune sequencing data (dated by TCRdb to between 2014 and 2016). At the level of the whole study: Recorded disease courses included relapsing-remitting, secondary progressive and progressive-relapsing multiple sclerosis, with some patients lacking subtype annotation. The patient repertoires were set against ten to eleven previously published healthy control repertoires from donors whose ages ranged from 6 to 25 years. A subset of samples was prepared in parallel using single-end sample barcoding, then pooled and co-amplified after Illumina adapter ligation. Broad study findings and their caveats: Multiple sclerosis patients had significantly lower normalized Chao1 diversity than controls, a result that suggests substantial peripheral T-cell clonal expansion. Direct clustering with F measure revealed strong co-clustering of samples prepared in the same batch, which led to a batch-effect correction. The control group was slightly older than the multiple sclerosis patient group. Significantly higher frequencies in patients than in controls were found for five TRBV segments, including TRBV5-6, TRBV5-1 and TRBV20-1.

To demonstrate the VDJtools post-analysis software, the study profiled TCR beta repertoires from the peripheral blood of some 13 young patients with multiple sclerosis. Multiple sclerosis patients were children and adolescents aged roughly 6 to 16 years. Trimming removed 5 bases from V and 1 base from J, leaving 11 bases between the germline ends. CDR1 and CDR2 are read off the germline V gene as SGHTA and FQGNSA. The CDR3 holds 14 amino acids from the cysteine to the phenylalanine. Only the CDR3 region is kept as DNA, spanning 42 bases read in frame from base 1. Library construction relied on PCR. The sequencing machine was an Illumina HiSeq 2500. Unique molecular identifiers were incorporated into TCR beta cDNA libraries to reduce PCR and sequencing biases. Every 1 to 10 million input T cells yielded about 500,000 cDNA molecules, meaning each molecule approximated one T cell. Patient libraries were prepared and sequenced with the same protocol used for the earlier healthy control dataset. Samples belonging to the same batch were prepared together, multiplexed and sequenced on a shared HiSeq lane. In the source study's methods: Raw barcoded reads were processed with MIGEC, discarding single-read molecular identifier groups before consensus assembly and CDR3 extraction. Clonotype tables were post-analysed with VDJtools, and diversity was normalized by down-sampling all datasets to the smallest sample size. In repertoire overlap clustering, CDR3 amino acid sequences, but not nucleotide sequences, were matched to correct batch-related cross-sample contamination. TCRdb reran the public reads through fastp at Q25 and MiXCR, keeping productive beta chains. Each record represents a unique CDR3 protein, reported with the most common genes and DNA among its rows. The V and J calls, along with clone size, are taken from TCRdb and not from the paper's own processing. This sample is represented by fewer than 700,000 distinct CDR3 sequences; 44% of them were singletons. The top ten clonotypes cover roughly 1.7% of the sample.

The sequence came from a girl aged 10-17 years with multiple sclerosis. The material sequenced was blood. The receptor chain draws on TRBV7-2 and TRBJ1-1, and TRBD1 may be the D gene, going by 6 matching bases. The sequenced DNA is TGTGCCAGCAGCAAGCTGACAGGGAACACTGAAGCTTTCTTT. It translates as CASSKLTGNTEAFF.